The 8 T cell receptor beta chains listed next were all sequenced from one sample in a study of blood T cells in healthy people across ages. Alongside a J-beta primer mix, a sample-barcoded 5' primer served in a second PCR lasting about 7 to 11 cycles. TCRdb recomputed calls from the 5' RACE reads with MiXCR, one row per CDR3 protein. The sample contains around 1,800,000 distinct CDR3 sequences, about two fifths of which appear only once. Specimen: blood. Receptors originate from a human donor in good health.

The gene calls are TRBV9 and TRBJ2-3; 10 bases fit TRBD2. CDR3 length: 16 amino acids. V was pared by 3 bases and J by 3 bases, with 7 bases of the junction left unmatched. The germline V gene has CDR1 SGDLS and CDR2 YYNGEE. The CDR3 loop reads CASSAKLSGGTDTQYF. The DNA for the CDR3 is TGTGCCAGCAGCGCGAAGCTTAGCGGGGGGACAGATACGCAGTATTTT. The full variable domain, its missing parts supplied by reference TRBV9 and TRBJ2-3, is DSGVTQTPKHLITATGQRVTLRCSPRSGDLSVYWYQQSLDQGLQFLIQYYNGEERAKGNILERFSAQQFPDLHSELNLSSLELGDSALYFCASSAKLSGGTDTQYFGPGTRLTVL.

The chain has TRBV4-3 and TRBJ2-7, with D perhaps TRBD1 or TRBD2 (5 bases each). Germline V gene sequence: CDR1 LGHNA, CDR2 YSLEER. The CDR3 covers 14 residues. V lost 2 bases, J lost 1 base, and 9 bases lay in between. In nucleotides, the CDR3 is TGCGCCAGCAGCCAATCGGGACGGTCCTACGAGCAGTACTTC. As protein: CASSQSGRSYEQYF.

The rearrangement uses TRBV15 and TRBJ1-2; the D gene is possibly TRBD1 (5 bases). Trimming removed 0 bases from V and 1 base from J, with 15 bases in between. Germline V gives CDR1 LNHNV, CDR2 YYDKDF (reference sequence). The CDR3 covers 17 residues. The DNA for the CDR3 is TGTGCCACCAGCAGAGATAGGCGGCAGGGCATTAACTATGGCTACACCTTC. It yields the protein CATSRDRRQGINYGYTF.

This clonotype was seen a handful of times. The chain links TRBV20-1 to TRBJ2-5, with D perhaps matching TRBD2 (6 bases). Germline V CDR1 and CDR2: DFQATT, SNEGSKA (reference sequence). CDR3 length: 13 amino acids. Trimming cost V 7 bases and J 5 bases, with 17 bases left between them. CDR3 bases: TGCAGTGTAGGAGGGCCGGTTCGGGAGACCCAGTACTTC. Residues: CSVGGPVRETQYF.

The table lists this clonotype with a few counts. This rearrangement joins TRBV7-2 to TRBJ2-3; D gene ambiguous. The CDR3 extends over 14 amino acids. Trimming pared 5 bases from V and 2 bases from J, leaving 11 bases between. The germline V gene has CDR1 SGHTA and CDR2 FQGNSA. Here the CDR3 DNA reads TGTGCCAGCAGCCGCCCTGCCCTCACAGATACGCAGTATTTT. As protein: CASSRPALTDTQYF.

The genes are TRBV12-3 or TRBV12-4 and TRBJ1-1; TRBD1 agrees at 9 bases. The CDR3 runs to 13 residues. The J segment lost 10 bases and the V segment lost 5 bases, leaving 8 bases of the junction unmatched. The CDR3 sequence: CASSGGTGRAAFF. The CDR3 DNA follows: TGTGCCAGCAGTGGCGGGACAGGGCGAGCAGCTTTCTTT.

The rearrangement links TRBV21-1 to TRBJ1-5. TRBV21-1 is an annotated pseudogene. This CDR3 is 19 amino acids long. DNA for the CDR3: TGTGCCAGCAGCAAAGATCTGGAGAATACGCGAAATAGCAATCAGCCCCAGCATTTT. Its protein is CASSKDLENTRNSNQPQHF.

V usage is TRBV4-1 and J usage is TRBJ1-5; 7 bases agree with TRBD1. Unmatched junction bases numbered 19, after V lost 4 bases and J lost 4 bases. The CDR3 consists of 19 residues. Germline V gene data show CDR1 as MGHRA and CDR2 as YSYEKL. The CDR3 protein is CASSLIRDSIRGANQPQHF. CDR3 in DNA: TGCGCCAGCAGCCTAATCCGGGACAGTATCCGAGGCGCTAATCAGCCCCAGCATTTT.